The clone carrying this T cell receptor beta chain was found a few times. Its antigen is not known. The data were obtained in a study of T cell repertoires in cytomegalovirus infection. TCRdb analysed the reads with MiXCR anew, one entry per CDR3 protein. The table has about 830,000 distinct CDR3 sequences, approximately 29% seen once; the top ten hold roughly 12%. Germline assignment: CDR1 MNHNS and CDR2 SASEGT. V was cut by 0 bases and J by 6 bases, with 15 bases left in between. The CDR3 spans 16 residues. The sequencing used cultured CD8+ T cells from PBMCs, collected from culture after CMV antigen stimulation. The chain couples TRBV6-1 to TRBJ2-1; D is possibly TRBD1 (6 bases). The TCR was taken from a human donor in good health (CMV status not recorded). Some clones in this sample may be carry-over from other donors' samples. The CDR3: CASSEASRGNSNEQFF. CDR3 DNA sequence: TGTGCCAGCAGTGAAGCGAGCAGGGGTAATTCCAATGAGCAGTTCTTC.